The rows below give T cell receptor beta chains drawn from one sample of a study of blood T cells in healthy people across ages. TCRdb re-called the 5' RACE reads with MiXCR, one entry per CDR3 protein. The repertoire holds hundreds of thousands of distinct CDR3 sequences, over 45% seen once, with approximately 23% in the top ten. Sequencing used blood. Receptor source: a man younger than 45 in good health. Both conserved end residues are part of each CDR3. Each record gives: clone size, V gene, D gene, J gene, CDR3 protein, CDR3 DNA. D genes are given only for firm matches. Clone size is shown for a subset of rows, as once, few, many or a class of expanded clone.

-	TRBV6-5	-	TRBJ1-4	CASRPDQSLKLFF	TGTGCCAGCAGGCCGGATCAGAGTTTAAAACTGTTTTTT
-	TRBV29-1	-	TRBJ1-1	CSVPEPGITEAFF	TGCAGCGTCCCAGAACCCGGTATAACTGAAGCTTTCTTT
-	TRBV28	-	TRBJ1-1	CVSIKSRGVNTEAFF	TGTGTCAGCATAAAGAGTAGGGGCGTGAACACTGAAGCTTTCTTT
-	TRBV20-1	-	TRBJ2-6	CSARGVDGGRGANVLTF	TGCAGTGCTAGAGGAGTAGACGGGGGCAGGGGGGCCAACGTCCTGACTTTC
-	TRBV7-2	TRBD1	TRBJ2-1	CASSLTGTDNEQFF	TGTGCCAGCAGCTTAACCGGGACAGACAATGAGCAGTTCTTC
few	TRBV7-9	-	TRBJ2-3	CASSLAGGGADTQYF	TGTGCCAGCAGCTTAGCGGGAGGGGGCGCAGATACGCAGTATTTT
-	TRBV7-9	-	TRBJ2-5	CAGGGGRQETQYF	TGTGCCGGCGGAGGGGGCCGCCAAGAGACCCAGTACTTC
-	TRBV19	-	TRBJ2-3	CASSRLREQYF	TGTGCCAGTAGCAGGCTACGTGAGCAGTATTTT
-	TRBV20-1	TRBD2	TRBJ2-5	CSGNPSGGLGFGETQYF	TGCAGTGGAAATCCTAGCGGGGGGCTAGGTTTCGGCGAGACCCAGTACTTC
-	TRBV14	-	TRBJ2-3	CASSQVGRKDTQYF	TGTGCCAGCAGCCAAGTGGGACGTAAAGATACGCAGTATTTT
few	TRBV4-3	-	TRBJ2-1	CASSLRDQDYNEQFF	TGCGCCAGCAGCCTCCGGGACCAGGACTACAATGAGCAGTTCTTC
-	TRBV28	-	TRBJ2-1	CASSPQGWDSSYNEQFF	TGTGCCAGTTCCCCCCAGGGGTGGGATTCGTCCTACAATGAGCAGTTCTTC
few	TRBV7-6	-	TRBJ2-3	CASSLVVRGATDTQYF	TGTGCCAGCAGCTTAGTTGTACGGGGGGCCACAGATACGCAGTATTTT
few	TRBV7-2	-	TRBJ2-7	CASSSPVIGTEQYF	TGTGCCAGCAGCTCACCAGTGATTGGCACCGAGCAGTACTTC
-	TRBV3-1	-	TRBJ2-7	CASKFSMGSYEQYF	TGTGCCAGCAAGTTCTCCATGGGCTCCTACGAGCAGTACTTC
many	TRBV27	-	TRBJ2-6	CASRGPGANVLTF	TGTGCCAGCAGAGGTCCTGGGGCCAACGTCCTGACTTTC
few	TRBV14	TRBD1	TRBJ2-7	CASTRTGGYEQYF	TGTGCCAGCACCCGGACAGGAGGCTACGAGCAGTACTTC
-	TRBV6-1	TRBD2	TRBJ2-7	CASRTGTSGISYEQYF	TGTGCCAGCAGGACCGGGACTAGCGGGATCTCCTACGAGCAGTACTTC
-	TRBV3-1	-	TRBJ1-1	CASSQTHTEAFF	TGTGCCAGCAGCCAAACTCACACTGAAGCTTTCTTT
-	TRBV7-9	-	TRBJ1-2	CASSLPQATSYYGYTF	TGTGCCAGCAGCCTACCCCAGGCGACAAGTTACTATGGCTACACCTTC
-	TRBV7-2	TRBD1	TRBJ1-2	CASSFGQEYYGYTF	TGTGCCAGCAGCTTTGGACAGGAGTACTATGGCTACACCTTC
-	TRBV6-6	TRBD2	TRBJ2-5	CASRGAGVGQETQYF	TGTGCCAGCAGAGGAGCGGGAGTAGGGCAAGAGACCCAGTACTTC
many	TRBV4-1	-	TRBJ2-5	CASSPRPGDQETQYF	TGCGCCAGCAGCCCCCGCCCGGGGGATCAAGAGACCCAGTACTTC
-	TRBV7-9	-	TRBJ2-7	CASSLFQGVGEQYF	TGTGCCAGCAGCTTATTCCAGGGAGTCGGCGAGCAGTACTTC
-	TRBV6-5	-	TRBJ2-3	CASRGYGGNTQYF	TGTGCCAGCAGGGGTTACGGAGGAAATACGCAGTATTTT
-	TRBV5-1	-	TRBJ2-5	CASQDLLRGETQYF	TGCGCCAGCCAGGACCTTCTTAGGGGGGAGACCCAGTACTTC
few	TRBV5-1	-	TRBJ2-5	CASSLQGYETQYF	TGCGCCAGCAGCCTACAGGGCTATGAGACCCAGTACTTC
-	TRBV20-1	TRBD2	TRBJ2-7	CSASGTSSSEQYF	TGCAGTGCTAGTGGGACTAGCAGTAGTGAGCAGTACTTC
-	TRBV20-1	-	TRBJ2-5	CSVFQGGFRETQYF	TGCAGCGTTTTCCAGGGCGGGTTCAGAGAGACCCAGTACTTC
few	TRBV20-1	TRBD2	TRBJ2-7	CSASGRPRERTTREQYF	TGCAGTGCTAGCGGTCGTCCGCGGGAGAGAACTACCCGCGAGCAGTACTTC
-	TRBV4-2	-	TRBJ1-4	CASSQAGQNVEKLFF	TGTGCCAGCAGCCAAGCCGGACAGAATGTTGAAAAACTGTTTTTT
-	TRBV20-1	-	TRBJ2-7	CSARPAGAAYEQYF	TGCAGTGCTAGACCGGCAGGAGCCGCCTACGAGCAGTACTTC
-	TRBV29-1	-	TRBJ2-4	CSVEDWPENIQYF	TGCAGCGTTGAAGATTGGCCCGAAAACATTCAGTACTTC
-	TRBV27	-	TRBJ2-7	CASSLLGGGGYEQYF	TGTGCCAGCAGTTTATTAGGAGGGGGCGGGTACGAGCAGTACTTC
-	TRBV6-1	-	TRBJ2-4	CASSEWGLDGLKNIQYF	TGTGCCAGCAGTGAATGGGGTCTGGATGGTCTGAAAAACATTCAGTACTTC
-	TRBV29-1	TRBD1	TRBJ1-2	CSVEYEGADYGYTF	TGCAGCGTTGAATATGAGGGGGCGGACTATGGCTACACCTTC
-	TRBV20-1	TRBD2	TRBJ2-5	CSARGRLAGGIYNEQYF	TGCAGTGCTAGAGGCCGGCTAGCGGGGGGAATCTACAATGAGCAGTACTTC
-	TRBV7-9	TRBD2	TRBJ2-5	CASSSRNFGGGTQYF	TGTGCCAGCAGCTCTCGGAACTTCGGGGGGGGTACCCAGTACTTC
-	TRBV6-2/TRBV6-3	-	TRBJ2-7	CASRWASRYEQYF	TGTGCCAGCAGGTGGGCCAGCCGCTACGAGCAGTACTTC
-	TRBV20-1	-	TRBJ1-2	CSAKSTTPYGYTF	TGCAGTGCTAAAAGTACTACTCCTTATGGCTACACCTTC
-	TRBV7-9	TRBD2	TRBJ2-2	CASSKRGLETGELFF	TGTGCCAGCAGCAAGAGAGGACTAGAGACCGGGGAGCTGTTTTTT
-	TRBV5-6	TRBD1	TRBJ1-2	CAGSKDRAYGYTF	TGTGCCGGCAGCAAGGACAGGGCCTATGGCTACACCTTC
-	TRBV6-1	TRBD2	TRBJ2-7	CASGSSGRKEQYF	TGTGCCAGCGGCTCTAGCGGTAGGAAGGAGCAGTACTTC
-	TRBV4-1	-	TRBJ1-2	CASSQDAREGGYTF	TGCGCCAGCAGCCAAGACGCGCGGGAGGGAGGCTACACCTTC
few	TRBV15	-	TRBJ2-5	CATSSRATETQYF	TGTGCCACCAGCTCGAGAGCAACCGAGACCCAGTACTTC
-	TRBV6-5	-	TRBJ2-7	CASSPGTFNEQYF	TGTGCCAGCAGTCCCGGGACTTTCAACGAGCAGTACTTC
-	TRBV15	TRBD2	TRBJ2-1	CATSRDVGLESNEQFF	TGTGCCACCAGCAGAGATGTTGGACTAGAGTCGAATGAGCAGTTCTTC
-	TRBV7-9	-	TRBJ1-1	CASKAEDTEAFF	TGTGCCAGCAAGGCCGAGGACACTGAAGCTTTCTTT
-	TRBV6-1	-	TRBJ2-7	CASSLWVGVNEQYF	TGTGCCAGCAGTCTATGGGTAGGGGTAAACGAGCAGTACTTC
-	TRBV20-1	-	TRBJ1-4	CSAVTQGRPATNEKLFF	TGCAGTGCTGTCACACAGGGACGTCCCGCAACTAATGAAAAACTGTTTTTT
-	TRBV2	TRBD1	TRBJ1-2	CASSDPGGTDGYTF	TGTGCCAGCAGTGACCCAGGGGGTACTGATGGCTACACCTTC
-	TRBV5-6	-	TRBJ2-1	CASSLGVLGYNERFF	TGTGCCAGCAGCTTGGGGGTTTTAGGGTACAATGAGCGGTTCTTC
-	TRBV10-3	TRBD2	TRBJ2-2	CAINMGGRKDTGELFF	TGTGCCATCAATATGGGCGGGAGGAAGGACACCGGGGAGCTGTTTTTT